A single sample gave rise to the 24 T cell receptor beta chains below, sequenced in a study of regulatory T cells in long-lasting Graves disease. Sequencing libraries for TCR beta were prepared with iRepertoire HTBI primers and Arm-PCR of CDR3 regions. TCRdb analysed the multiplex PCR reads with MiXCR anew, one entry per CDR3 protein. This repertoire shows hundreds of thousands of distinct CDR3 sequences, about 16% found once; its top ten account for around a tenth. Stated time point: newly diagnosed GD, antithyroid drugs for less than 3 months. Extracted RNA from PBMCs served as the source of the TCR library. These data were also reused for a study on T cells in Graves' hyperthyroidism and ophthalmopathy.

The sample was peripheral blood mononuclear cells (PBMCs), taken at new diagnosis, from a patient treated with antithyroid drugs. The receptor set was obtained from a woman in her twenties or thirties with Graves disease.

This clonotype was found many times. The chain employs TRBV18 and TRBJ1-1; maybe TRBD1 (5 bases). The CDR3 is 12 residues long. CDR1 is KGHSH and CDR2 is LQKENI in the germline V gene. Trimming took 3 bases from V and 4 from J, leaving 6 bases between them. The CDR3 DNA reads TGTGCCAGCTCACCGGGGGTCACTGAAGCTTTCTTT. Its translation is CASSPGVTEAFF.

This clonotype came up many times. The V and J genes are TRBV12-3 or TRBV12-4 and TRBJ2-7; tentatively, D is TRBD1 (5 bases). The CDR3 contains 14 residues. Trimming took 2 bases from V and 7 from J, leaving 15 bases between them. The CDR3 protein is CASSLSGAPSEQYF. The CDR3 DNA is TGTGCCAGCAGTTTAAGTGGGGCCCCTTCTGAGCAGTACTTC.

This clonotype was found a few times. The V call is TRBV29-1, the J call TRBJ1-2, with D perhaps TRBD1 (5 bases). Germline V gives CDR1 SQVTM, CDR2 ANQGSEA. The CDR3 has 14 amino acids. V lost 0 bases and J lost 3, with 11 bases in between. The CDR3 DNA reads TGCAGCGTTGAAGACGGGGCTACGTACTATGGCTACACCTTC. This gives the protein CSVEDGATYYGYTF.

A word on this clonotype: A much larger clone is a single base away; this may be a read error. This chain uses TRBV12-5 with TRBJ2-3; perhaps D is TRBD1 or TRBD2 (5 bases each). The J call is in doubt because the DNA end fits TRBJ2-1 better. Per germline, CDR1 LGHNT and CDR2 FRNRAP. This CDR3 has 13 amino acids. The CDR3 bases are TGTGCTAGTGGGTGGGGGTTAGACAATAAGCAGTTCTTC. It specifies CASGWGLDNKQFF.

This clonotype was counted many times. The chain couples TRBV24-1 to TRBJ2-1; 10 bases match TRBD2. The V and J ends lost 3 bases and 7 bases, in that order; junction bases with no gene match: 11. This CDR3 is 17 amino acids long. Germline lookup yields CDR1 KGHDR and CDR2 SFDVKD. CDR3 DNA: TGTGCCACCAGTGATCCGTTAGCGGGAGGAACAAGAAATGAGCAGTTCTTC. Translating gives CATSDPLAGGTRNEQFF.

Ten or more counts support this clonotype. The chain carries TRBV7-9 and TRBJ2-7; D not resolved. Trimming removed 7 bases at V and 0 bases at J, with 16 bases between. The length of the CDR3 is 15 residues. Germline V gives CDR1 SEHNR, CDR2 FQNEAQ (reference sequence). The CDR3 reads CASIGLDSNSYEQYF. The DNA for the CDR3 is TGTGCCAGCATAGGTCTAGACTCAAACTCCTACGAGCAGTACTTC.

As to this clonotype: This clone may be a read error of a much larger clone one base away. J is TRBJ2-7 and V is TRBV7-2; D is tentatively TRBD1 or TRBD2 (5 bases each). CDR1 is SGHTA and CDR2 is FQGNSA in the germline V gene. The CDR3 spans 14 residues. CDR3 in amino acids: CASSISLGPYGQYF. The DNA of the CDR3 is TGTGCCAGCAGCATCTCTTTGGGACCTTACGGGCAGTACTTC. Variable domain in full (rest from reference TRBV7-2 and TRBJ2-7): GAGVSQSPSNKVTEKGKDVELRCDPISGHTALYWYRQSLGQGLEFLIYFQGNSAPDKSGLPSDRFSAERTGGSVSTLTIQRTQQEDSAVYLCASSISLGPYGQYFGPGTRLTVT.

This clonotype has at least ten counts. V is TRBV5-1 and J is TRBJ2-1; TRBD2 might be the D (6 bases). The length of the CDR3 is 16 residues. V lost 1 base and J lost 4, with 15 bases in between. Looked up from germline, CDR1 is SGHRS and CDR2 is YFSETQ. CDR3 sequence reads: CASSLFWGEGYNEQFF. The CDR3 DNA reads as TGCGCCAGCAGCTTGTTTTGGGGGGAAGGGTACAATGAGCAGTTCTTC.

Ten or more counts support this clonotype. The chain couples TRBV28 to TRBJ1-2; TRBD1 agrees at 11 bases. The V gene end was trimmed by 5 bases and the J gene end by 7 bases; junction bases not matched to a gene: 6. Germline V gene lookup returns CDR1 MDHEN and CDR2 SYDVKM. This CDR3 has 14 residues. DNA of the CDR3: TGTGCCAGCAGTGGCGGGACAGGGGGTTTTGGCTACACCTTC. It encodes CASSGGTGGFGYTF.

Of note for this clonotype: With a far larger clone one base away, a read error is the likely cause. V is TRBV10-3 and J is TRBJ2-1; 8 positions agree with TRBD2. CDR1 is ENHRY and CDR2 is SYGVKD in the germline V gene. The CDR3 has 15 residues. The junction had 8 bases not matched to a gene; V was cut back by 5 bases and J by 5 bases. The CDR3 is CAISYGGLDHNEQFF. The CDR3 nucleotides are TGTGCCATCAGTTACGGGGGACTAGACCACAATGAGCAGTTCTTC.

At least ten counts were recorded for this clonotype. The rearrangement uses TRBV5-5 and TRBJ2-2; D may be TRBD1 (6 bases). CDR1 SGHKS and CDR2 YYEKEE come from the germline V gene (reference sequence). V was pared by 4 bases and J by 0 bases, with 13 bases between. This CDR3 is built from 16 residues. This CDR3 reads CASSPRTVANTGELFF. The DNA of the CDR3 is TGTGCCAGCAGCCCTAGGACAGTCGCGAACACCGGGGAGCTGTTTTTT.

This clonotype was counted only a few times. J is TRBJ2-1 and V is TRBV19; 7 bases are shared with TRBD2. The V and J ends lost 1 base and 2 bases, in that order; junction bases with no gene match: 2. The CDR3 extends over 15 amino acids. The germline gives CDR1 LNHDA, CDR2 SQIVND (reference sequence). The CDR3 reads CASSIGLAAYNEQFF. CDR3 nucleotide sequence: TGTGCCAGTAGTATAGGCCTAGCGGCCTACAATGAGCAGTTCTTC.

This clonotype appeared once. This is likely an artifact of a read error, given a far larger clone one base away. This sequence joins TRBV7-2 and TRBJ1-2; maybe TRBD1 (5 bases). Trimming removed 5 bases at V and 3 bases at J, with 13 bases between. Germline V lookup: CDR1 SGHTA, CDR2 FQGNSA. The CDR3 is 14 amino acids. The CDR3 loop reads CASSLSREDYGYTF. CDR3 in DNA: TGTGCCAGCAGCCTTTCCAGGGAGGACTATGGCTACACCTTC.

V is TRBV20-1 and J is TRBJ2-1, with D uncertain. V was shortened by 3 bases and J by 7 bases, with 4 bases between the two germline ends. The V gene's germline CDR1 is DFQATT and CDR2 SNEGSKA (reference sequence). This CDR3 has 10 residues. CDR3 bases: TGCAGTGCTAGTACAAATGAGCAGTTCTTC. Translation: CSASTNEQFF.

This clonotype was found many times. The V gene is TRBV28, the J gene TRBJ2-7, with D hard to call. Trimming removed 2 bases at V and 2 bases at J, with 19 bases between. The V gene's germline CDR1 is MDHEN and CDR2 SYDVKM. The CDR3 spans 17 residues. The CDR3 region is CASSLAQTAGVAYEQYF. CDR3 in DNA: TGTGCCAGCAGTTTAGCGCAGACGGCCGGTGTTGCCTACGAGCAGTACTTC. Full variable domain (outside the CDR3, taken from reference TRBV28 and TRBJ2-7): DVKVTQSSRYLVKRTGEKVFLECVQDMDHENMFWYRQDPGLGLRLIYFSYDVKMKEKGDIPEGYSVSREKKERFSLILESASTNQTSMYLCASSLAQTAGVAYEQYFGPGTRLTVT.

This clonotype was seen many times. The CDR3 here is CASSLGRLRTDTQYF. CDR3 nucleotides: TGTGCCAGCAGCTTAGGGAGATTACGCACAGATACGCAGTATTTT. This chain connects TRBV7-2 to TRBJ2-3, with D unresolved. The CDR3 is 15 residues long. With 1 base removed from V and 1 base from J, the gap between germline ends came to 9 bases. Germline CDR1 is SGHTA and CDR2 is FQGNSA.

This clonotype appeared many times. The chain has TRBV29-1 and TRBJ1-2, with D unresolved. The CDR3 spans 11 residues. Germline V gene lookup returns CDR1 SQVTM and CDR2 ANQGSEA. V lost 4 bases to trimming and J lost 8 bases, with 11 bases between them. In DNA, the CDR3 is TGCAGCGTTGTTAAGGGCGGCGGCTACACCTTC. Protein sequence: CSVVKGGGYTF.

This clonotype was seen repeatedly, ten times or more. The V and J genes are TRBV7-8 and TRBJ2-1; D is undetermined. CDR1 and CDR2 (germline): SGHVS, FQNEAQ. The CDR3 length is 18 residues. Trimming pared 1 base from V and 3 bases from J, leaving 19 bases between. The CDR3 region is CASSLVHMRPYFYNEQFF. For the CDR3, the DNA is TGTGCCAGCAGCTTAGTACACATGCGACCCTACTTCTACAATGAGCAGTTCTTC.

The chain employs TRBV2 and TRBJ2-2; 8 nucleotides agree with TRBD1. This CDR3 is built from 14 residues. V shed 8 bases, J shed 3 bases, and the junction held 5 bases outside the gene matches. Germline values: CDR1 SNHLY, CDR2 FYNNEI. DNA for the CDR3: TGTGCCAGCGCAGGACAGGGCCACACCGGGGAGCTGTTTTTT. This sequence encodes CASAGQGHTGELFF. Using reference TRBV2 and TRBJ2-2 for the parts outside the CDR3, the full variable domain is EPEVTQTPSHQVTQMGQEVILRCVPISNHLYFYWYRQILGQKVEFLVSFYNNEISEKSEIFDDQFSVERPDGSNFTLKIRSTKLEDSAMYFCASAGQGHTGELFFGEGSRLTVL.

As regards this clonotype: A read error may be the cause here, since a much bigger clone is one base away. The chain is built from TRBV20-1 and TRBJ2-4, with a possible D match to TRBD2 (6 bases). V was clipped by 5 bases and J by 5 bases, with 16 bases between them. The CDR3 contains 14 residues. Germline V gives CDR1 DFQATT, CDR2 SNEGSKA (reference sequence). For the CDR3, the DNA is TGCAGTGCTGAAACTGGCGGGATAGAAAACATTCAGTACTTC. This sequence encodes CSAETGGIENIQYF.

This clonotype was seen more than once but under ten times. The J gene is TRBJ1-2, the V gene TRBV3-1; TRBD1 matches at 7 bases. Germline lookup yields CDR1 LGHDT and CDR2 YNNKEL (reference sequence). The CDR3 contains 15 residues. V lost 1 base and J lost 4; bases outside the gene matches: 6. The CDR3 DNA sequence: TGTGCCAGCAGCCAAGCGACAGGGTACCCCTATGGCTACACCTTC. The encoded protein is CASSQATGYPYGYTF.

This clonotype was counted only a few times. The chain is built from TRBV28 and TRBJ2-1, with a weak D call TRBD2 (6 bases). Trimming removed 3 bases from V and 16 bases from J, with 19 bases in between. The CDR3 spans 13 residues. From germline, CDR1 is MDHEN and CDR2 SYDVKM. Here the CDR3 reads CASSLRRANKGFF. The CDR3 DNA reads as TGTGCCAGCAGTTTGCGGAGGGCGAACAAGGGCTTCTTC.

This chain uses TRBV25-1 with TRBJ2-1; the match to TRBD2 covers 8 bases. CDR1 MGHDK and CDR2 SYGVNS come from the germline V gene. With 1 base clipped from V and 4 bases from J, the junction kept 6 bases outside the gene matches. This CDR3 has 16 amino acids. This chain's CDR3 is CASSEFFSSGYNEQFF. Written as DNA, the CDR3 is TGTGCCAGCAGTGAATTCTTCTCTAGCGGGTACAATGAGCAGTTCTTC. Combining the CDR3 with reference TRBV25-1 and TRBJ2-1 gives the whole variable domain EADIYQTPRYLVIGTGKKITLECSQTMGHDKMYWYQQDPGMELHLIHYSYGVNSTEKGDLSSESTVSRIRTEHFPLTLESARPSHTSQYLCASSEFFSSGYNEQFFGPGTRLTVL.

This clonotype has more than one count but fewer than ten. The rearrangement links TRBV20-1 to TRBJ2-3; 11 nucleotides line up with TRBD2. The CDR3 is made up of 17 amino acids. Germline lookup yields CDR1 DFQATT and CDR2 SNEGSKA (reference sequence). With 6 bases clipped from V and 5 bases from J, the junction kept 16 bases outside the gene matches. CDR3 protein: CSAPEGVSGRGIDTQYF. CDR3 DNA: TGCAGTGCCCCCGAGGGGGTTAGCGGGAGGGGGATAGATACGCAGTATTTT.